The clone carrying this T cell receptor (beta chain) occurred a few times. Its antigen is still unknown. The data belong to a study of T cell repertoires in cytomegalovirus infection. Study outcomes and limitations: Public TCR beta family frequency separated CMV-and-HLA carriers, including in an independent cohort. The ex vivo response showed dominance by HLA-C-restricted CMV-specific TCR beta clonotypes.

TCRdb re-called the reads through MiXCR, storing one row per CDR3 protein. The table includes some 800,000 distinct CDR3 sequences, roughly 29% detected once. Germline V gene data show CDR1 as SEHNR and CDR2 as FQNEAQ (reference sequence). Trimming shortened V by 5 bases and J by 3 bases, and 16 bases separated the two germline ends. The CDR3 is made up of 15 amino acids. This clonotype was obtained from a human donor in good health (CMV status not recorded). Some clones in this sample may be carry-over from other donors' samples. The V and J genes are TRBV7-9 and TRBJ1-1; weak D call: TRBD1 (6 bases). Material: cultured CD8+ T cells from PBMCs, obtained from culture after CMV antigen stimulation. The CDR3 is CASSLDAGGDTEAFF. CDR3 nucleotide sequence: TGTGCCAGCAGCCTAGACGCCGGGGGCGACACTGAAGCTTTCTTT.